This is a list of T cell receptor beta chains from one sample in a study of human T cells and chemical hapten exposure. TCRdb re-analysed the RACE reads in MiXCR, keeping a single row per CDR3 protein. Of around 360,000 distinct CDR3 sequences listed, roughly 6.3% were seen once; the top ten hold about 5.4%. The sample consisted of whole blood, taken in connection with sensitization to the hapten diphenylcyclopropenone (DPC). These receptors all come from a woman aged 18-35 years with alopecia areata. Some clones in this sample may be carry-over from other donors' samples. Both conserved end residues are part of each CDR3. A D gene is named only where the DNA matches it firmly. Some rows mark clone size as missing; the rest say once, few, many or name a class of expanded clone.

v_call	clone_size	j_call	d_call	cdr3_aa	cdr3_nt
TRBV2	many	TRBJ1-5	TRBD1	CASSDSQGDNQPQHF	TGTGCCAGCAGTGATAGTCAGGGGGACAATCAGCCCCAGCATTTT
TRBV14	.	TRBJ2-1	TRBD1	CASSQGSFWDRGVYEQFF	TGTGCCAGCAGCCAAGGGAGTTTCTGGGACAGGGGGGTTTATGAGCAGTTCTTC
TRBV4-2	.	TRBJ2-3	TRBD2	CASSQDLSSGDTQYF	TGTGCCAGCAGCCAAGACCTGTCTAGCGGTGATACGCAGTATTTT
TRBV29-1	.	TRBJ1-2	.	CSSRDTDGYTF	TGCAGCTCCCGGGACACTGATGGCTACACCTTC
TRBV7-2	many	TRBJ1-3	.	CASGTDRNTIYF	TGTGCCAGCGGAACAGACCGAAACACCATATATTTT
TRBV7-2	many	TRBJ2-3	TRBD2	CASSLQRGPTDTQYF	TGTGCCAGCAGCTTGCAGCGGGGGCCCACAGATACGCAGTATTTT
TRBV28	.	TRBJ1-5	.	CASSSAGGEDQPQHF	TGTGCCAGCAGTTCCGCGGGAGGGGAAGATCAGCCCCAGCATTTT
TRBV20-1	.	TRBJ1-1	.	CSARLSQAEAFF	TGCAGTGCTAGACTTTCTCAGGCTGAAGCTTTCTTT
TRBV9	few	TRBJ1-1	TRBD1	CASSAGGTGGTEAFF	TGTGCCAGCAGCGCAGGGGGGACAGGGGGCACTGAAGCTTTCTTT
TRBV6-5	.	TRBJ2-3	.	CASSYDGSDTQYF	TGTGCCAGCAGTTACGACGGATCAGATACGCAGTATTTT
TRBV2	.	TRBJ2-3	.	CASSGMADPTDTQYF	TGTGCCAGCAGTGGAATGGCGGACCCCACAGATACGCAGTATTTT
TRBV5-1	many	TRBJ2-3	TRBD1	CASSLAGTGADTQYF	TGCGCCAGCAGCTTGGCCGGGACAGGGGCCGATACGCAGTATTTT
TRBV15	many	TRBJ2-3	.	CATSRDTYGDTQYF	TGTGCCACCAGCAGAGATACTTACGGAGATACGCAGTATTTT
TRBV29-1	many	TRBJ1-1	.	CSVDPSGEVRAFF	TGCAGCGTTGACCCCAGCGGAGAAGTGAGGGCTTTCTTT
TRBV6-1	.	TRBJ1-4	.	CASSAGWSGNEKLFF	TGTGCCAGCAGCGCCGGATGGTCGGGGAATGAAAAACTGTTTTTT
TRBV20-1	.	TRBJ2-2	.	CSAAENSGGPGANTGELFF	TGCAGTGCCGCAGAGAATAGCGGAGGACCCGGCGCGAACACCGGGGAGCTGTTTTTT
TRBV21-1	.	TRBJ2-7	.	CASSKKRGEGTYEQYF	TGTGCCAGCAGCAAAAAACGGGGGGAGGGCACCTACGAGCAGTACTTC
TRBV27	many	TRBJ2-7	TRBD1	CASSLGQGVHEQYF	TGTGCCAGCAGTTTGGGACAGGGGGTCCACGAGCAGTACTTC